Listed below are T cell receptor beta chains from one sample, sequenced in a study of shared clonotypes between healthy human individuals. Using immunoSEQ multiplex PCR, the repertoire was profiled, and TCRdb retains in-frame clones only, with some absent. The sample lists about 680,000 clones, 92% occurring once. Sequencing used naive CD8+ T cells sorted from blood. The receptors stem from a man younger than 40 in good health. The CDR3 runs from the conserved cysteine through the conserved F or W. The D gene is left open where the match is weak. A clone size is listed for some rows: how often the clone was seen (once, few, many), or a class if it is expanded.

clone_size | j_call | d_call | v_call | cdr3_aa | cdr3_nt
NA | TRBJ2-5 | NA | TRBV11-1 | CASSLNLGKLGQETQYF | TGTGCCAGCAGCTTAAATCTAGGGAAGTTGGGCCAAGAGACCCAGTACTTC
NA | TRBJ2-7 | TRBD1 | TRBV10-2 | CASSEPVPGQYEQYF | TGCGCCAGCAGTGAGCCTGTCCCGGGACAGTACGAGCAGTACTTC
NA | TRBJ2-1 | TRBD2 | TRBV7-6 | CASSLISGSDEQFF | TGTGCCAGCAGCTTAATTAGCGGGAGTGATGAGCAGTTCTTC
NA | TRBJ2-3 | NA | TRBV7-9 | CASSPPEADTQYF | TGTGCCAGCAGCCCCCCCGAGGCAGATACGCAGTATTTT
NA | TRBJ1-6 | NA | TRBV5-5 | CASSLTWSDNSPLHF | TGTGCCAGCAGCTTAACCTGGTCCGATAATTCACCCCTCCACTTT
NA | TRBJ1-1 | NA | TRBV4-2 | CASSLNSNTEAFF | TGTGCCAGCAGCCTTAACTCGAACACTGAAGCTTTCTTT
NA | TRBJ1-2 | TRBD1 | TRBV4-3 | CASSQLTGAYGYTF | TGCGCCAGCAGCCAGCTCACAGGGGCCTATGGCTACACCTTC
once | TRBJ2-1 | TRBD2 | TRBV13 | CASSPRGTSGSGGSYNEQFF | TGTGCCAGCAGCCCCCGAGGGACTAGCGGGAGTGGCGGGTCCTACAATGAGCAGTTCTTC
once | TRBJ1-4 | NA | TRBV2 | CAIPRGGTTNEKLFF | TGTGCCATCCCGAGGGGGGGGACGACTAATGAAAAACTGTTTTTT
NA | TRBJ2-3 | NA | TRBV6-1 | CASSERANPPDTQYF | TGTGCCAGCAGTGAAAGGGCTAACCCACCCGATACGCAGTATTTT
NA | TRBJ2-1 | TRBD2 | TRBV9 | CASSPGGLAGFSYNEQFF | TGTGCCAGCAGTCCGGGGGGACTAGCGGGTTTCTCCTACAATGAGCAGTTCTTC
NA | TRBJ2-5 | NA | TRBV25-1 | CARPRAAGFQETQYF | TGTGCCAGACCGAGGGCAGCCGGGTTTCAAGAGACCCAGTACTTC
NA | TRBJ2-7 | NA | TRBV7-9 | CASSFDREGSYEQYF | TGTGCCAGCAGCTTTGACAGGGAGGGCTCCTACGAGCAGTACTTC
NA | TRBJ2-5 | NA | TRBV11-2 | CASSLAVRAQETQYF | TGTGCCAGCAGCTTGGCGGTCCGGGCACAAGAGACCCAGTACTTC
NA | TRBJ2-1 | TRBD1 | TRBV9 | CASSAQGTPYNEQFF | TGTGCCAGCAGCGCACAGGGGACCCCTTACAATGAGCAGTTCTTC
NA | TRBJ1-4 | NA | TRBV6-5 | CASSYVEGDEKLFF | TGTGCCAGCAGTTATGTAGAGGGGGATGAAAAACTGTTTTTT
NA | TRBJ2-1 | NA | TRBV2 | CASRDPSSLSYNEQFF | TGTGCCAGCAGGGACCCGTCTAGTCTCTCCTACAATGAGCAGTTCTTC
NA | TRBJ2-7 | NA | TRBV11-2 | CASSLRGLLTSPPDYEQYF | TGTGCCAGCAGCTTAAGGGGGTTGTTGACTAGCCCACCGGACTACGAGCAGTACTTC
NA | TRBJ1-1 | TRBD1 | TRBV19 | CASSLRQGPLKVNTEAFF | TGTGCCAGTAGTTTACGACAGGGCCCCCTGAAAGTGAACACTGAAGCTTTCTTT
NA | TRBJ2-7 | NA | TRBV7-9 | CASSFYGNEQYF | TGTGCCAGCAGCTTTTACGGGAACGAGCAGTACTTC
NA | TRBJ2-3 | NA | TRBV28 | CASSDSTGWADTQYF | TGTGCCAGCAGTGACTCTACAGGGTGGGCAGATACGCAGTATTTT
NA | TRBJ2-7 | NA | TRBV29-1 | CSVEGETPYEQYF | TGCAGCGTTGAGGGAGAGACCCCCTACGAGCAGTACTTC